These 19 T cell receptor beta chains were sequenced from one sample in a study of Ad26.COV2.S vaccination and SARS-CoV-2 variants. Clones were read by immunoSEQ multiplex PCR, and TCRdb kept only the in-frame ones, dropping some. The table includes roughly 680,000 clones, more than 80% detected once. Treatment described: some 19 received Ad26.COV2.S at low or high dose, single or two shots; roughly five received placebo; per-sample allocation not given. Vaccine and placebo recipients were sampled on day 63 after the first injection. Sample: peripheral blood, taken in a trial of Ad26.COV2.S vaccine versus placebo. These receptors came from a person between 18 and 65 years old who received the Ad26.COV2.S COVID-19 vaccine or a placebo.

This clone was detected a few times. The genes are TRBV3-1 (or the pseudogene TRBV3-2) and TRBJ1-3; possibly TRBD1 for D (5 bases). In germline, CDR1 is LGHDT, CDR2 YNNKEL (reference sequence). Trimming stripped 4 bases from V and 4 bases from J, with 20 bases between. The CDR3 extends over 17 amino acids. In nucleotides, the CDR3 is TGTGCCAGCAGCCCGCCTACGGGACGGATCAGGGGAAACACCATATATTTT. This gives the protein CASSPPTGRIRGNTIYF.

The rearrangement links TRBV10-3 to TRBJ1-3; D is unresolved. This CDR3 comprises 11 residues. With 10 bases removed from V and 7 bases from J, the gap between germline ends came to 11 bases. Per the germline V gene, CDR1 is ENHRY and CDR2 is SYGVKD. DNA of the CDR3: TGTGCCACCTCGCCTTGGAACACCATATATTTT. Amino acid sequence: CATSPWNTIYF.

The chain uses TRBV4-2 and TRBJ2-3; TRBD2 matches 15 bases. The germline V gene encodes CDR1 LGHNA and CDR2 YNFKEQ. V gave up 0 bases and J gave up 1 base; unmatched junction bases: 5. This CDR3 spans 19 amino acids. CDR3 amino acids: CASSQDWTSGGVGTDTQYF. CDR3 DNA: TGTGCCAGCAGCCAAGATTGGACTAGCGGGGGGGTGGGCACAGATACGCAGTATTTT.

V and J are TRBV4-1 and TRBJ2-2, with D possibly being TRBD1 (7 bases). The CDR3 covers 17 residues. Germline V lookup: CDR1 MGHRA, CDR2 YSYEKL. Trimming left V 0 bases short and J 6 bases short, with 17 bases between. DNA of the CDR3: TGCGCCAGCAGCCAAGACGGGGGACAGTATGGTTCCGGGGAGCTGTTTTTT. Translation gives CASSQDGGQYGSGELFF.

The chain is built from TRBV9 and TRBJ1-6; a possible D gene is TRBD1 (5 bases). V lost 4 bases to trimming and J lost 1 base, with 12 bases between them. CDR1 is SGDLS, CDR2 YYNGEE, per germline. This CDR3 has 16 residues. In nucleotides, the CDR3 is TGTGCCAGCAGCCAAAGGGAGGGGTCCTATAATTCACCCCTCCACTTT. Its protein product is CASSQREGSYNSPLHF.

The J gene is TRBJ1-5, the V gene TRBV30; D is uncertain. From germline, CDR1 is GTSNPN and CDR2 SVGIG (reference sequence). V was cut by 3 bases and J by 3 bases, with 6 bases left in between. CDR3 length: 12 amino acids. DNA for the CDR3: TGTGCCTGGAGCTCTCCCAATCAGCCCCAGCATTTT. Protein product: CAWSSPNQPQHF.

This chain links TRBV29-1 with TRBJ2-5; D is unclear. The germline V and J ends were trimmed by 3 bases and 4 bases, with 12 bases remaining between them. The length of the CDR3 is 13 residues. CDR1 is SQVTM, CDR2 ANQGSEA, per germline. CDR3 nucleotide sequence: TGCAGCGTTGATGGGAACGTGGGAGAGACCCAGTACTTC. This codes for CSVDGNVGETQYF. The full variable domain, in which reference TRBV29-1 and TRBJ2-5 provide the parts outside the CDR3, is SAVISQKPSRDICQRGTSLTIQCQVDSQVTMMFWYRQQPGQSLTLIATANQGSEATYESGFVIDKFPISRPNLTFSTLTVSNMSPEDSSIYLCSVDGNVGETQYFGPGTRLLVL.

Concerning this clone: Different DNA sequences within this sample yield the same CDR3. The J gene is TRBJ2-7, the V gene TRBV3-1 (or the pseudogene TRBV3-2), with 7 bases matching TRBD2. J gave up 0 bases and V 4 bases, and 3 bases lay outside the gene matches. Germline loops: CDR1 LGHDT, CDR2 YNNKEL (reference sequence). This CDR3 contains 14 residues. In DNA form, the CDR3 reads TGTGCCAGCAGCCCTAGCGGAGCCTCCTACGAGCAGTACTTC. Residues: CASSPSGASYEQYF.

V and J are TRBV7-8 and TRBJ1-1; TRBD1 is a possible D gene (6 bases). With 1 base removed from V and 2 bases from J, the gap between germline ends came to 8 bases. CDR3 size: 14 residues. Germline CDR1 is SGHVS and CDR2 is FQNEAQ. The CDR3 spells CASSLEGGNTEAFF. The CDR3 DNA reads as TGTGCCAGCAGCTTAGAGGGGGGTAACACTGAAGCTTTCTTT.

V and J are TRBV18 and TRBJ2-2, with a weak D call TRBD1 (5 bases). Trimming stripped 6 bases from V and 7 bases from J, with 12 bases between. CDR3 length: 13 amino acids. The germline V gene has CDR1 KGHSH and CDR2 LQKENI. The CDR3 reads CASSAQVGGELFF. The CDR3 nucleotides read TGTGCCAGCTCGGCACAGGTAGGCGGGGAGCTGTTTTTT.

V gene TRBV11-2 combines with J gene TRBJ2-7; 9 nucleotides match TRBD1. J was trimmed by 0 bases and V by 4 bases; bases with no gene match: 4. Per the germline V gene, CDR1 is SGHAT and CDR2 is FQNNGV. The CDR3 length is 15 residues. In DNA, the CDR3 is TGTGCCAGCAGCTCCGGACAGGGGAACTCCTACGAGCAGTACTTC. This sequence encodes CASSSGQGNSYEQYF.

The chain carries TRBV5-1 and TRBJ2-7; a possible D gene is TRBD1 (6 bases). Trimming shortened V by 0 bases and J by 4 bases, and 17 bases separated the two germline ends. This CDR3 spans 16 amino acids. The germline CDR1 and CDR2 sequences are SGHRS and YFSETQ. CDR3 amino acids: CASSLAGRGITYEQYF. The CDR3 nucleotides are TGCGCCAGCAGCTTGGCCGGCAGGGGAATTACTTACGAGCAGTACTTC.

There are a few counts of this clone. The sample has other DNA sequences that encode this CDR3 too. The V gene is TRBV6-5, the J gene TRBJ2-6; maybe TRBD1 (5 bases). The CDR3 is made up of 14 amino acids. Germline CDR1 MNHEY, CDR2 SVGAGI. V was cut by 7 bases and J by 4 bases, with 11 bases left in between. The CDR3 is CASTPGPGANVLTF. In nucleotides, the CDR3 is TGTGCCAGCACCCCAGGGCCAGGGGCCAACGTCCTGACTTTC.

This chain connects TRBV27 to TRBJ2-3; possibly TRBD2 for D (5 bases). The germline V gene has CDR1 MNHEY and CDR2 SMNVEV (reference sequence). With 11 bases removed from V and 4 bases from J, the gap between germline ends came to 13 bases. This CDR3 is built from 12 residues. CDR3 nucleotide sequence: TGTGCCGGAGGACGCGGGCCAGATACGCAGTATTTT. This translates into CAGGRGPDTQYF.

The sample holds one count of this clone. This chain connects TRBV11-2 to TRBJ2-3, with D possibly being TRBD2 (5 bases). The CDR3 has 13 amino acids. Trimming cost V 3 bases and J 5 bases, with 9 bases left between them. Germline loops: CDR1 SGHAT, CDR2 FQNNGV. The CDR3 sequence is CASSLGVEDTQYF. The CDR3 DNA reads TGTGCCAGCAGCTTGGGAGTTGAAGATACGCAGTATTTT.

The rearrangement uses TRBV19 and TRBJ2-7, with TRBD1 matching 9 bases. The CDR3 covers 14 residues. Trimming removed 5 bases from V and 3 bases from J; junction bases left unmatched: 5. The germline gives CDR1 LNHDA, CDR2 SQIVND (reference sequence). CDR3 amino acids: CASSPGTGIYEQYF. The DNA for the CDR3 is TGTGCCAGTAGTCCAGGGACAGGGATCTACGAGCAGTACTTC.

V and J are TRBV5-6 and TRBJ1-5; no firm D call. CDR3 length: 13 residues. V lost 2 bases, J lost 4 bases, and 7 bases lay in between. Germline lookup yields CDR1 SGHDT and CDR2 YYEEEE. The DNA of the CDR3 is TGTGCCAGCAGCTTCAATCCAAATCAGCCCCAGCATTTT. This encodes CASSFNPNQPQHF.

The chain links TRBV5-5 to TRBJ1-1; 9 nucleotides line up with TRBD1. CDR3 size: 15 residues. V shed 4 bases and J 2 bases; nucleotides not matched to a gene: 6. CDR1 is SGHKS and CDR2 is YYEKEE in the germline V gene (reference sequence). Here the CDR3 reads CASSPRTGDNTEAFF. For the CDR3, the DNA is TGTGCCAGCAGCCCTCGGACAGGGGATAACACTGAAGCTTTCTTT.

This clone came up once. The chain's CDR3 is CASSLMASGYNEQFF. In nucleotides, the CDR3 is TGTGCCAGCAGCTTAATGGCTAGCGGGTACAATGAGCAGTTCTTC. The chain is built from TRBV11-3 and TRBJ2-1; the match to TRBD2 covers 8 bases. J gave up 4 bases and V 2 bases, and 4 bases lay outside the gene matches. The germline gives CDR1 SGHNT, CDR2 YENEEA. The CDR3 is made up of 15 amino acids.